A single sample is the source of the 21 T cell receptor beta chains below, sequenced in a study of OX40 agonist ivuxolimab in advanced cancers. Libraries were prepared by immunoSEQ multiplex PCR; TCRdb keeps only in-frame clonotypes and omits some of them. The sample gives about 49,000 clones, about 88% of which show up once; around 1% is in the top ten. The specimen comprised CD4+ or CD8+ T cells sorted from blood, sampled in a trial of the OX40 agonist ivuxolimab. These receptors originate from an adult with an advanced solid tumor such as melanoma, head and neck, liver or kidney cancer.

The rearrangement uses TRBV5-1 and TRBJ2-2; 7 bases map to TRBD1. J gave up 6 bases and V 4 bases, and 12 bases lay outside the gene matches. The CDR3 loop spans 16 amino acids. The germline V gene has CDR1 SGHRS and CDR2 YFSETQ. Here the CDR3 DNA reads TGCGCCAGCAGCCCGGGACAGCCCCTCACTGCCGGGGAGCTGTTTTTT. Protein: CASSPGQPLTAGELFF.

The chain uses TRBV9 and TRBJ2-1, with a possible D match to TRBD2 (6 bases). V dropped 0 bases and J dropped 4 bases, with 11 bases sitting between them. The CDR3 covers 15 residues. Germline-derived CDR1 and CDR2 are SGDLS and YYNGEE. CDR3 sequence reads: CASSVDGTYYNEQFF. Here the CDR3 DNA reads TGTGCCAGCAGCGTAGACGGGACTTATTACAATGAGCAGTTCTTC. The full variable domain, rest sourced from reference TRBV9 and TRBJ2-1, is DSGVTQTPKHLITATGQRVTLRCSPRSGDLSVYWYQQSLDQGLQFLIQYYNGEERAKGNILERFSAQQFPDLHSELNLSSLELGDSALYFCASSVDGTYYNEQFFGPGTRLTVL.

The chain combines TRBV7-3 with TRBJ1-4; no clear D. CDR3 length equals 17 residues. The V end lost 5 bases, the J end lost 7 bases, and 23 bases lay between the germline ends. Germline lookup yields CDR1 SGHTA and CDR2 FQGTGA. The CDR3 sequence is CASSPSGPGGGSEKLFF. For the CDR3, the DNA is TGTGCCAGCAGCCCATCCGGGCCCGGCGGAGGCAGTGAAAAACTGTTTTTT. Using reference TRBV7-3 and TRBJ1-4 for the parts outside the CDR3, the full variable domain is GAGVSQTPSNKVTEKGKYVELRCDPISGHTALYWYRQSLGQGPEFLIYFQGTGAADDSGLPNDRFFAVRPEGSVSTLKIQRTERGDSAVYLCASSPSGPGGGSEKLFFGSGTQLSVL.

CDR3 in amino acids: CASSQEGLAVYPNSPDTQYF. The DNA for the CDR3 is TGCGCCAGCAGCCAAGAAGGACTAGCGGTCTACCCCAACTCGCCAGATACGCAGTATTTT. The chain joins TRBV4-1 to TRBJ2-3, with 10 nucleotides matching TRBD2. The germline V gene encodes CDR1 MGHRA and CDR2 YSYEKL. J gave up 4 bases and V 0 bases, and 16 bases lay outside the gene matches. This CDR3 comprises 20 residues.

The CDR3 spells CASSLTLASGEDEQFF. DNA of the CDR3: TGTGCCAGCAGCTTAACGTTGGCTAGCGGGGAGGATGAGCAGTTCTTC. J is TRBJ2-1 and V is TRBV7-3; 9 bases are a match to TRBD2. Germline V gene sequence: CDR1 SGHTA, CDR2 FQGTGA. The CDR3 is 16 amino acids. Trimming cost V 0 bases and J 8 bases; bases outside gene matches: 8.

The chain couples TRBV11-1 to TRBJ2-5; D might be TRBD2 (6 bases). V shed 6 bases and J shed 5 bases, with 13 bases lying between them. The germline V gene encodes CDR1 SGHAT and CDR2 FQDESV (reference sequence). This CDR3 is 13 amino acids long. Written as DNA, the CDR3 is TGTGCCAGCAGGGGGGGACGTGGGGAGACCCAGTACTTC. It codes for CASRGGRGETQYF.

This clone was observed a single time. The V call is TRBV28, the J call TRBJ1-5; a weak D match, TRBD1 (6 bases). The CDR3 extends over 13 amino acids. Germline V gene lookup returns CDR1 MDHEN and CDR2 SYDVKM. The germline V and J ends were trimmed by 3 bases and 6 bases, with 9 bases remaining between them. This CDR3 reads CASSFFRGQPQHF. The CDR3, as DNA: TGTGCCAGCAGTTTTTTCAGGGGTCAGCCCCAGCATTTT. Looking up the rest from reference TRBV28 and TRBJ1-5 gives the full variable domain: DVKVTQSSRYLVKRTGEKVFLECVQDMDHENMFWYRQDPGLGLRLIYFSYDVKMKEKGDIPEGYSVSREKKERFSLILESASTNQTSMYLCASSFFRGQPQHFGDGTRLSIL.

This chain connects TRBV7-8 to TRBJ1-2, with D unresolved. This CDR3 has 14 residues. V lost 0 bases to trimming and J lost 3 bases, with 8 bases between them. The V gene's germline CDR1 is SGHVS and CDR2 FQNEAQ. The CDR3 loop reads CASSLAQADYGYTF. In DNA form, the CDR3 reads TGTGCCAGCAGCTTAGCGCAGGCGGACTATGGCTACACCTTC. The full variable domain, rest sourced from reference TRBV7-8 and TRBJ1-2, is GAGVSQSPRYKVAKRGQDVALRCDPISGHVSLFWYQQALGQGPEFLTYFQNEAQLDKSGLPSDRFFAERPEGSVSTLKIQRTQQEDSAVYLCASSLAQADYGYTFGSGTRLTVV.

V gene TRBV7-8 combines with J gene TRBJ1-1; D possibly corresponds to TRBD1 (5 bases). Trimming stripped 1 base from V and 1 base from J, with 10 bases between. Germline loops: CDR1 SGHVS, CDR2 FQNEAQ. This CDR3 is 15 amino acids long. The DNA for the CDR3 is TGTGCCAGCAGCTTAGAGGCCAGGGAGAACACTGAAGCTTTCTTT. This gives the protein CASSLEARENTEAFF.

CDR3 bases: TGTGCCAGTAGTTCCGGTCCGGGTCGCTCCTACAATGAGCAGTTCTTC. Translating it yields CASSSGPGRSYNEQFF. V usage is TRBV19 and J usage is TRBJ2-1; no reliable D call. Germline V CDR1 and CDR2: LNHDA, SQIVND (reference sequence). The V and J ends lost 5 bases and 0 bases respectively, with 14 bases between them. This CDR3 region has 16 residues.

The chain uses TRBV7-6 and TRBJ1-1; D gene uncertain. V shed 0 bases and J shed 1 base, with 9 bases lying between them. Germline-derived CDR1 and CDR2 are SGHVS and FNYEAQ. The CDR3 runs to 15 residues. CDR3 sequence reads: CASSLAGLGNTEAFF. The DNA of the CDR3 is TGTGCCAGCAGCTTAGCAGGGTTGGGGAACACTGAAGCTTTCTTT.

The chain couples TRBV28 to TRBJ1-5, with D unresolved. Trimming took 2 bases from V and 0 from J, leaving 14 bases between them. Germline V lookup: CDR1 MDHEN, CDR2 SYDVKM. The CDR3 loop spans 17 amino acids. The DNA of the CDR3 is TGTGCCAGCAGTTTACCCCCCTACAGCTTTAGCAATCAGCCCCAGCATTTT. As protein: CASSLPPYSFSNQPQHF.

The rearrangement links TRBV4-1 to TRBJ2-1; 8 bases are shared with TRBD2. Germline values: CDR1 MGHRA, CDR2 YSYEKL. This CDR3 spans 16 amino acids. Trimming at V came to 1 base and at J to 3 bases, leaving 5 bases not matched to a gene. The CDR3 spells CASSQGGGRSYNEQFF. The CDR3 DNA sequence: TGCGCCAGCAGCCAAGGCGGCGGGAGGAGCTACAATGAGCAGTTCTTC.

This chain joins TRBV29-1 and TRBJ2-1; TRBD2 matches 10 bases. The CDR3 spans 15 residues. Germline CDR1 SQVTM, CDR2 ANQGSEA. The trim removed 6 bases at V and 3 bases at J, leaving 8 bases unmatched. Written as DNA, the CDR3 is TGCAGCGTAGTGACTCTAGCGGGAGTCTACAATGAGCAGTTCTTC. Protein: CSVVTLAGVYNEQFF.

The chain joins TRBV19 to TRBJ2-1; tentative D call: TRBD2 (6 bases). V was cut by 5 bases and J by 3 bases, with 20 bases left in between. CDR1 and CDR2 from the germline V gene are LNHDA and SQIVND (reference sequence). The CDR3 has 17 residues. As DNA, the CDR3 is TGTGCCAGTAGTGGAGGGAACAAACCGAACGACTACAATGAGCAGTTCTTC. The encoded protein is CASSGGNKPNDYNEQFF.

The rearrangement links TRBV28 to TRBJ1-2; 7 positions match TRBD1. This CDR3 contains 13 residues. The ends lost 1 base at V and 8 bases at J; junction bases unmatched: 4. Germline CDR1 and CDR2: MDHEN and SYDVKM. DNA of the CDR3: TGTGCCAGCAGTTTATTTCAGGGGGGAGGCTACACCTTC. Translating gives CASSLFQGGGYTF.

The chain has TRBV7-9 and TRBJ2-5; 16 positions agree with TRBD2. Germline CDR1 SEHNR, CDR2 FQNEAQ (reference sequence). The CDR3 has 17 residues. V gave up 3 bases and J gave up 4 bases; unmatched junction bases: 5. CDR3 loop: CASSLGLAGGIGETQYF. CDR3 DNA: TGTGCCAGCAGCTTGGGACTAGCGGGAGGGATTGGAGAGACCCAGTACTTC.

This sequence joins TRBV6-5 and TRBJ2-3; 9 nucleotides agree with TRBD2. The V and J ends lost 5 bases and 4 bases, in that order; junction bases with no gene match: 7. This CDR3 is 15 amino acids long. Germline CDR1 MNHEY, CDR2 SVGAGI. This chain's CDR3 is CASSRLSGSSDTQYF. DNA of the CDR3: TGTGCCAGCAGTCGGCTTAGCGGGAGTTCAGATACGCAGTATTTT.

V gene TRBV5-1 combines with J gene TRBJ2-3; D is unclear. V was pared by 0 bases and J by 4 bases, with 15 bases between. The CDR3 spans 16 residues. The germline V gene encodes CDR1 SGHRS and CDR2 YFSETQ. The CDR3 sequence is CASSLAGSSPPDTQYF. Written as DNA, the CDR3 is TGCGCCAGCAGCTTGGCGGGCTCCTCCCCCCCAGATACGCAGTATTTT.

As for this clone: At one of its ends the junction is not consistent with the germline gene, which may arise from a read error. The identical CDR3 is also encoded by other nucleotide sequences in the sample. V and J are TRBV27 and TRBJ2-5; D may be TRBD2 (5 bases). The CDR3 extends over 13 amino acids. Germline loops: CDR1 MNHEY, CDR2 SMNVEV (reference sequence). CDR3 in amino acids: CASSFRVWETQYF. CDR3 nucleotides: TGTGCCAGCAGTTTTAGGGTTTGGGAGACTCAGTACTTC.

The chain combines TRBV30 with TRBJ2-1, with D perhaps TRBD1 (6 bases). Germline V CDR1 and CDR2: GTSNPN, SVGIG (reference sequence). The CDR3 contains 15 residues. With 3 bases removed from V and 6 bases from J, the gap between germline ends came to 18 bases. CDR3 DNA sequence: TGTGCCTGGAGATTTATCCAAACAGGGTCCAATGAGCAGTTCTTC. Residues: CAWRFIQTGSNEQFF.